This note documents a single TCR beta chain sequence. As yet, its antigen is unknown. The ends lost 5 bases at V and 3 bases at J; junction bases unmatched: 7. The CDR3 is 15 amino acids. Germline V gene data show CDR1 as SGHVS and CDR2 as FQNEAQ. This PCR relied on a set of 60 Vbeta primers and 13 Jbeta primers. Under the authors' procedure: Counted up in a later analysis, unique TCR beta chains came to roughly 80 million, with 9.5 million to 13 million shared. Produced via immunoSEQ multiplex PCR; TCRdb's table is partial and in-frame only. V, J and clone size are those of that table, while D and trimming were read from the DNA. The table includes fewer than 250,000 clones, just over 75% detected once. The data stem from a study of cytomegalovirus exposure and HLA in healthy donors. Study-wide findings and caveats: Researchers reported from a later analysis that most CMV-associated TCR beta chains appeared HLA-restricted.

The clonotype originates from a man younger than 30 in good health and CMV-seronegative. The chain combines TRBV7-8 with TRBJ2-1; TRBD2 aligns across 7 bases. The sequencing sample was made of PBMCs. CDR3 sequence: CASSLSGTYYNEQFF. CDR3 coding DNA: TGTGCCAGCAGCCTCAGCGGGACTTACTACAATGAGCAGTTCTTC.